This section outlines one TCR beta chain sequence together with its context. Its antigen remains unidentified. From germline, CDR1 is MGHRA and CDR2 YSYEKL. The CDR3 runs 19 residues. Trimming at V came to 3 bases and at J to 5 bases, leaving 15 bases not matched to a gene. The entry originates in a study of OX40 agonist ivuxolimab in advanced cancers. General study results and limits: Partly responding patients at 0.1-3.0 mg/kg showed some of the smallest clonal expansion.

Generated by immunoSEQ multiplex PCR, the TCRdb table keeps only in-frame clones and is missing some. The data hold 25,000 to 30,000 clones, with roughly 87% observed a single time. This sequence joins TRBV4-1 and TRBJ2-1, with 11 bases lining up with TRBD2. The TCR was taken from an adult with an advanced solid tumor such as melanoma, head and neck, liver or kidney cancer. Sequences were derived from CD4+ or CD8+ T cells sorted from blood, sampled in a trial of the OX40 agonist ivuxolimab. CDR3 in DNA: TGCGCCAGCAGCCACCGAAACTACCCTACTAGCGGGAGAAACAATGAGCAGTTCTTC. Amino acid sequence: CASSHRNYPTSGRNNEQFF.